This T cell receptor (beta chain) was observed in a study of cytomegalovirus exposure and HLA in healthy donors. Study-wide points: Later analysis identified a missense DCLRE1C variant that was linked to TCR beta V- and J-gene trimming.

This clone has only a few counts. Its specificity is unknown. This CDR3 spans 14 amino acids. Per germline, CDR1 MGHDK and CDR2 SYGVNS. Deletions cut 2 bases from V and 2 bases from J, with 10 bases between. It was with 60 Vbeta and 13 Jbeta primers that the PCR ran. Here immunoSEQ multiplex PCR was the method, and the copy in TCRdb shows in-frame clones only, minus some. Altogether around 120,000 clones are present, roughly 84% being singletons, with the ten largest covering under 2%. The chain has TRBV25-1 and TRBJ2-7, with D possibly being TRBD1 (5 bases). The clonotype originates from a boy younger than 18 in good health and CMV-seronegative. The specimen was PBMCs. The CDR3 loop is CASSEAGPPYEQYF. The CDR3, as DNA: TGTGCCAGCAGTGAAGCAGGGCCCCCCTACGAGCAGTACTTC.